The clone carrying this T cell receptor beta chain was counted a few times. Its antigen is undetermined. The data are from a study of post-analysis software for immune sequencing data. Prepared libraries of TCR beta cDNA carried unique molecular identifiers. Input amounts of 1 to 10 million T cells were used. These gave 500,000 or so cDNA molecules, so each molecule approximated one T cell. TCRdb re-called the PCR reads with MiXCR, one entry per CDR3 protein. The sample lists about 540,000 distinct CDR3 sequences, 30% to 40% occurring once. V shed 8 bases, J shed 3 bases, and the junction held 11 bases outside the gene matches. The CDR3 length is 16 residues. Germline loops: CDR1 MRHNA, CDR2 SNTAGT. Study-wide results and limits: Several TRBV segments were more frequent in patients than controls; TRBV5-6, TRBV5-1 and TRBV20-1 belonged to this group.

Input material: blood. This receptor was taken from a girl younger than 18 with multiple sclerosis. The rearrangement links TRBV6-4 to TRBJ2-3, with 10 nucleotides matching TRBD1. CDR3 DNA sequence: TGTGCCAGCTCACCCGGACAGGGGGGTTCGACAGATACGCAGTATTTT. This sequence encodes CASSPGQGGSTDTQYF.